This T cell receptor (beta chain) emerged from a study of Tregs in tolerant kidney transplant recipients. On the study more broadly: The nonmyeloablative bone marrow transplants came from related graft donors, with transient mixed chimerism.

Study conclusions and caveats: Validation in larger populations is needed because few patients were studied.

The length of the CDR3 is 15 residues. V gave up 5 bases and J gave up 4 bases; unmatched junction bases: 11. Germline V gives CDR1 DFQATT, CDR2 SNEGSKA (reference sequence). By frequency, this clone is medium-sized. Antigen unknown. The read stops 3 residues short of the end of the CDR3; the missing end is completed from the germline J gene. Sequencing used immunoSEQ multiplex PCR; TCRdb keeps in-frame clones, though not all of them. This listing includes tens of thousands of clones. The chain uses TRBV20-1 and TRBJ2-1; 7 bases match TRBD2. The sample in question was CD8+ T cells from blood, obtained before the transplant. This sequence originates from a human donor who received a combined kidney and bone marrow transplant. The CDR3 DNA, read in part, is TGCAGTGCTGCTTCTCGGGACTATCAATACAATGAG. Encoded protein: CSAASRDYQYNE. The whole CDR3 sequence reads CSAASRDYQYNEQFF.